The 11 T cell receptor beta chains given below trace back to one sample, sequenced in a study of CD8 T cells in Susac syndrome. Reverse transcription of about 0.45 to 1 ug RNA was performed with random hexamers. A single record per CDR3 protein comes from TCRdb applying MiXCR to the immunoSEQ multiplex PCR reads. The sample shows around 180,000 distinct CDR3 sequences, nearly 97% of them seen only once. Sequencing was performed on CD4+ T cells from PBMCs. The source is a human donor with multiple sclerosis.

The chain has TRBV20-1 and TRBJ2-3; TRBD2 matches at 13 bases. Germline-derived CDR1 and CDR2 are DFQATT and SNEGSKA (reference sequence). The CDR3 covers 14 residues. V lost 3 bases, J lost 10 bases, and 7 bases stayed unmatched. This CDR3 is CSARGLAGRAAQYF. The CDR3 DNA reads as TGCAGTGCTAGGGGACTAGCGGGGAGGGCGGCGCAGTATTTT.

This clonotype has just a few counts. The chain is built from TRBV9 and TRBJ1-1, with D unresolved. Per germline, CDR1 SGDLS and CDR2 YYNGEE. The CDR3 consists of 13 residues. V was cut by 0 bases and J by 4 bases, with 7 bases left in between. The CDR3, as DNA: TGTGCCAGCAGCGTAGAGGGTGGCACTGAAGCTTTCTTT. It is translated as CASSVEGGTEAFF.

This sequence joins TRBV20-1 and TRBJ1-5, with D tentatively TRBD1 (6 bases). From germline, CDR1 is DFQATT and CDR2 SNEGSKA (reference sequence). This CDR3 region has 12 residues. Trimming removed 3 bases from V and 5 bases from J, with 8 bases in between. The CDR3 loop is CSARKGDQPQHF. The CDR3 coding sequence is TGCAGTGCTAGGAAGGGGGATCAGCCCCAGCATTTT.

The chain couples TRBV7-2 to TRBJ2-1; D remains unclear. V was cut by 1 base and J by 0 bases, with 16 bases left in between. The V gene's germline CDR1 is SGHTA and CDR2 FQGNSA. The CDR3 covers 18 residues. The CDR3 DNA reads TGTGCCAGCAGCTTAGGACCAGTTTCGATTTTCTCCTACAATGAGCAGTTCTTC. This codes for CASSLGPVSIFSYNEQFF.

The rearrangement joins TRBV20-1 to TRBJ1-2, with a tentative D call TRBD1 (5 bases). Germline assignment: CDR1 DFQATT and CDR2 SNEGSKA (reference sequence). The V gene lost 5 bases and the J gene lost 2 bases, with 18 bases spanning the gap. This CDR3 spans 15 amino acids. The CDR3 DNA sequence: TGCAGTGCTCCTAACCCCTCTCGGGGGAACTATGGCTACACCTTC. Translation: CSAPNPSRGNYGYTF.

The chain joins TRBV7-2 to TRBJ2-7; 8 bases are a match to TRBD2. The CDR3 is 14 amino acids. Germline CDR1 SGHTA, CDR2 FQGNSA. V dropped 5 bases and J dropped 1; count of bases not matched to a gene: 4. The DNA of the CDR3 is TGTGCCAGCAGCCCTGGCGGGGGGTCCTACGAGCAGTACTTC. Encoded protein: CASSPGGGSYEQYF.

This clonotype was observed a handful of times. This chain links TRBV29-1 with TRBJ2-5; no clear D gene. The CDR3 totals 12 residues. The germline gives CDR1 SQVTM, CDR2 ANQGSEA. Trimming took off 2 bases at V and 2 bases at J, with 6 bases between the two ends. DNA of the CDR3: TGCAGCGTTGAAAGGCAGCAAGAGACCCAGTACTTC. Its translation is CSVERQQETQYF.

The chain carries TRBV3-1 and TRBJ1-2; D unresolved. The CDR3 sequence is 12 residues long. Trimming took off 3 bases at V and 7 bases at J, with 9 bases between the two ends. The germline V gene has CDR1 LGHDT and CDR2 YNNKEL (reference sequence). The CDR3 loop is CASSQERVGYTF. CDR3 DNA sequence: TGTGCCAGCAGCCAGGAGAGGGTTGGCTACACCTTC.

The J gene is TRBJ2-3, the V gene TRBV7-9; 10 nucleotides align to TRBD1. V shed 3 bases, J shed 7 bases, and the junction held 7 bases outside the gene matches. Germline V gene sequence: CDR1 SEHNR, CDR2 FQNEAQ (reference sequence). The CDR3 is 15 residues long. Written as DNA, the CDR3 is TGTGCCAGCAGCTTGAGAGGGACAGGGGCCAATACGCAGTATTTT. Its translation: CASSLRGTGANTQYF.

This chain connects TRBV30 to TRBJ1-4; D remains unclear. This CDR3 region has 12 residues. Trimming stripped 2 bases from V and 7 bases from J, with 8 bases between. Germline loops: CDR1 GTSNPN, CDR2 SVGIG (reference sequence). The CDR3 is CAWSRVGEKLFF. The CDR3 DNA reads as TGTGCCTGGAGTCGGGTGGGTGAAAAACTGTTTTTT.

The V gene is TRBV14, the J gene TRBJ1-4; D possibly corresponds to TRBD1 (5 bases). The CDR3 loop spans 13 amino acids. Germline assignment: CDR1 SGHDN and CDR2 FVKESK. The ends were cut back, 1 base at V and 8 bases at J, with 8 bases in the middle. The CDR3 sequence is CASSQARQEKLFF. Written as DNA, the CDR3 is TGTGCCAGCAGCCAAGCTCGACAGGAAAAACTGTTTTTT.